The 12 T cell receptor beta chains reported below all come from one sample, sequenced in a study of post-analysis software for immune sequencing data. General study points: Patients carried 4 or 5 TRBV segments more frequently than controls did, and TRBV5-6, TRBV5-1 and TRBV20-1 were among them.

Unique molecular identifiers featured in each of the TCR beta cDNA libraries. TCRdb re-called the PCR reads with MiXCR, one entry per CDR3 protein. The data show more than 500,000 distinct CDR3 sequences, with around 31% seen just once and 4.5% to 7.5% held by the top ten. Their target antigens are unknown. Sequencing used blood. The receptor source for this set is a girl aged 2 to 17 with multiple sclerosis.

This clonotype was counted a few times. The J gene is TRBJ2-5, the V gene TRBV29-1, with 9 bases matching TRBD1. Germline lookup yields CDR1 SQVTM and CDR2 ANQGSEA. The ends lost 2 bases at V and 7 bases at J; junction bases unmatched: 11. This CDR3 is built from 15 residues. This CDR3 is CSVERRTGAAGTQYF. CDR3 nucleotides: TGCAGCGTTGAACGGAGGACAGGGGCCGCGGGGACCCAGTACTTC. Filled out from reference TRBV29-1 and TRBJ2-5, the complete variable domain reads SAVISQKPSRDICQRGTSLTIQCQVDSQVTMMFWYRQQPGQSLTLIATANQGSEATYESGFVIDKFPISRPNLTFSTLTVSNMSPEDSSIYLCSVERRTGAAGTQYFGPGTRLLVL.

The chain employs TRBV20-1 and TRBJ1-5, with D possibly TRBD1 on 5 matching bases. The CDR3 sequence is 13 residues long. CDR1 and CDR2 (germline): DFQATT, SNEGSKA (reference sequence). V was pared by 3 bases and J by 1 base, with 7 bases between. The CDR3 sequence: CSARGPSNQPQHF. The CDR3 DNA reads TGCAGTGCTAGGGGACCGAGCAATCAGCCCCAGCATTTT.

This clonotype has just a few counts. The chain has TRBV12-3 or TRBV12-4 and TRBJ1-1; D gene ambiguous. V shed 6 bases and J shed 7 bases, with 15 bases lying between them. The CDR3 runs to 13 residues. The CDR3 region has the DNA TGTGCCAGCAGCATAGGGATAGTACATGAAGCTTTCTTT. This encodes CASSIGIVHEAFF.

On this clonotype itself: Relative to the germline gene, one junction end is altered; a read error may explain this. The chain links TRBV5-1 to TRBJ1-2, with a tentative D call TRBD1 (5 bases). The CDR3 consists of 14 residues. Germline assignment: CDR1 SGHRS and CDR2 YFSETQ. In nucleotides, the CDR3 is TGCGTCAGCAGCATGGTTACCGGGACCTATGGCTACACCTTC. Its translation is CVSSMVTGTYGYTF.

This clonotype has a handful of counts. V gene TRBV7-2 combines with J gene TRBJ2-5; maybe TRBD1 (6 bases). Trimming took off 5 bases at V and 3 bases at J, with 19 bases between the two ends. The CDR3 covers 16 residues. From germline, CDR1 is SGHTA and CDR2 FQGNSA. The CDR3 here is CASSLRGWVPEETQYF. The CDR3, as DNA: TGTGCCAGCAGCCTAAGGGGGTGGGTCCCCGAAGAGACCCAGTACTTC.

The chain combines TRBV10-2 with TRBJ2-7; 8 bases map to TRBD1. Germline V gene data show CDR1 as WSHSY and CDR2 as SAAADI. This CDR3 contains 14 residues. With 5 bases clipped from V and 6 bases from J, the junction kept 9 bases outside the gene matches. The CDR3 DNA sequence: TGCGCCAGCAGTCCCCCCTTTACAGGGGGCGAGCAGTACTTC. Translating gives CASSPPFTGGEQYF.

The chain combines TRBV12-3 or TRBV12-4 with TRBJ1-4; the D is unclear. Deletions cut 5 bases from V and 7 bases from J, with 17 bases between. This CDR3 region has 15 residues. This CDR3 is CASSLRRGKGEKLFF. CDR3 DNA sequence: TGTGCCAGCAGTCTCCGCCGCGGGAAAGGTGAAAAACTGTTTTTT.

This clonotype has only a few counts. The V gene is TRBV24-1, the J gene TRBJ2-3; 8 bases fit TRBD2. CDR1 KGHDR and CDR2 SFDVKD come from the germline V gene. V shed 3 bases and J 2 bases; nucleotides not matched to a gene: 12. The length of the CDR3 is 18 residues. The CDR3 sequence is CATSDPGLVMKNTDTQYF. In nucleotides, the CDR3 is TGTGCCACCAGTGATCCGGGACTAGTAATGAAGAACACAGATACGCAGTATTTT.

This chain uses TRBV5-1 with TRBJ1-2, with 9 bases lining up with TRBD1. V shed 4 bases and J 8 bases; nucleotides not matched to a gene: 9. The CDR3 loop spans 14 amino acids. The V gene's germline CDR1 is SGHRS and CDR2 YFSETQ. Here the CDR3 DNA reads TGCGCCAGCAGCCAGGGACAGGGATCGGGCGGCTACACCTTC. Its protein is CASSQGQGSGGYTF.

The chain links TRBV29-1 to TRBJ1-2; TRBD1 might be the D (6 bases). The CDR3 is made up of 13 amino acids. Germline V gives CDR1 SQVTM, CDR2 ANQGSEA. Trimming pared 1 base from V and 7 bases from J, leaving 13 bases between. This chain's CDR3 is CSVEGARGTGYTF. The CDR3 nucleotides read TGCAGCGTTGAAGGTGCCAGGGGTACTGGCTACACCTTC.

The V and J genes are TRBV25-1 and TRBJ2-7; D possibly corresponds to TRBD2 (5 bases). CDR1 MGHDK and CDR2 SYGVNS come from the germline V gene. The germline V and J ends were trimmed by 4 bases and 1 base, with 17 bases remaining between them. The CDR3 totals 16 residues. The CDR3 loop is CASSANTDSKSYEQYF. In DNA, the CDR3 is TGTGCCAGCAGTGCCAATACGGACTCAAAATCCTACGAGCAGTACTTC.

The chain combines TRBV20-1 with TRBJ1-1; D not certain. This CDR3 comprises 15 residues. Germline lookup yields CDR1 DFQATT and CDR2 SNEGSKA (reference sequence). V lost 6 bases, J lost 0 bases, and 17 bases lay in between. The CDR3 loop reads CSASRAVQLNTEAFF. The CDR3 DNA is TGCAGTGCCTCAAGGGCAGTTCAGCTGAACACTGAAGCTTTCTTT.